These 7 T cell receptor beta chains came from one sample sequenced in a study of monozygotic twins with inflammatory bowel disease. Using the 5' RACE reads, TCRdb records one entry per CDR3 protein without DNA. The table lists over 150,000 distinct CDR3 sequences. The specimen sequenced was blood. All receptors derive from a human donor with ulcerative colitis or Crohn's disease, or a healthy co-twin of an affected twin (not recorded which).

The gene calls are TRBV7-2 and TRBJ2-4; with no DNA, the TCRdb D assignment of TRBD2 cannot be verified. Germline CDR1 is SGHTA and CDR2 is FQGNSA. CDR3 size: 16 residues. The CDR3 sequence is CASSFTSGRFGNIQYF.

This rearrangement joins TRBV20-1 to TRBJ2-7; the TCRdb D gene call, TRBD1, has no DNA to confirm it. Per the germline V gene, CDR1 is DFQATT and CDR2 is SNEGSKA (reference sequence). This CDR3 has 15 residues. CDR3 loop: CSASGKGTPRYEQYF.

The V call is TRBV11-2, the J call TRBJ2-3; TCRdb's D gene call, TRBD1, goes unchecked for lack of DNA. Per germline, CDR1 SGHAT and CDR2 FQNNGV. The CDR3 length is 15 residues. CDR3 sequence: CASSLRGGPSDTQYF. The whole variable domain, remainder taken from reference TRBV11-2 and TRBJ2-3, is EAGVAQSPRYKIIEKRQSVAFWCNPISGHATLYWYQQILGQGPKLLIQFQNNGVVDDSQLPKDRFSAERLKGVDSTLKIQPAKLEDSAVYLCASSLRGGPSDTQYFGPGTRLTVL.

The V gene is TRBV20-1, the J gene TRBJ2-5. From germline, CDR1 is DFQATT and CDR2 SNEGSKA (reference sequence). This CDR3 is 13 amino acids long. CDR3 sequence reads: CSVMDLDQETQYF.

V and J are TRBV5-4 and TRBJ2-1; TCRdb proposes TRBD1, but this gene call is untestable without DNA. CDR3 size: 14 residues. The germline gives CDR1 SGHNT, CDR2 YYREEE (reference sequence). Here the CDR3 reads CASSSPQGNNEQFF.

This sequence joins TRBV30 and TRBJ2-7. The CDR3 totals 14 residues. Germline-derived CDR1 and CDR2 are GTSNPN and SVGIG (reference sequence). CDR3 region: CAWNPGLSSYEQYF.

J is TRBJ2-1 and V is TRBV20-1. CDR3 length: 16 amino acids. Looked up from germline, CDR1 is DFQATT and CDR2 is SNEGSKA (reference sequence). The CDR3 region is CSARDALARSYNEQFF.